This is a list of T cell receptor beta chains from one sample in a study of OX40 agonist ivuxolimab in advanced cancers. Clones were sequenced by immunoSEQ multiplex PCR, and TCRdb holds only the in-frame ones, with some missing. Among some 50,000 clones, 90% were seen once, and the ten largest hold around 5%. The sequenced sample was CD4+ or CD8+ T cells sorted from blood, obtained in a trial of the OX40 agonist ivuxolimab. These receptors were obtained from an adult with an advanced solid tumor such as melanoma, head and neck, liver or kidney cancer. CDR3s include the opening cysteine and the closing phenylalanine or tryptophan. The D gene is left open where the match is weak. The listing skips clone size in some rows; elsewhere it reads once, few, many or a size class.

>TRBJ1-5|-|-|TRBV28
TGTGCCAGCAGTTTATGGGGGCAGGATAGCAATCAGCCCCAGCATTTT
CASSLWGQDSNQPQHF
>TRBJ2-5|TRBD2|-|TRBV5-1
TGCGCCAGCAGCTTCCCGGCTAGCGGGGGCCTCCGGGCCCAAGAGACCCAGTACTTC
CASSFPASGGLRAQETQYF
>TRBJ2-1|TRBD2|few|TRBV5-1
TGCGCCAGCAGCCCTTATCGGTCCCCGGGGGGCAATGAGCAGTTCTTC
CASSPYRSPGGNEQFF
>TRBJ2-3|-|-|TRBV5-1
TGCGCCAGCAGCTTGGACCGCTGGGATACGCAGTATTTT
CASSLDRWDTQYF
>TRBJ2-7|-|-|TRBV21-1
TGTGCCAGCAGCCTACCAAGGAGATCCTACGAGCAGTACTTC
CASSLPRRSYEQYF
>TRBJ2-5|TRBD1|-|TRBV27
TGTGCCAGCAGTCACCGGGACAGTACGGAGACCCAGTACTTC
CASSHRDSTETQYF
>TRBJ2-4|-|-|TRBV15
TGTGCCACCAGCAGAGAAACCTTAGACACTTTAGCCAAAAACATTCAGTACTTC
CATSRETLDTLAKNIQYF
>TRBJ2-3|-|-|TRBV19
TGTGCCTCGGGAAGGGCAGCCGATACGCAGTATTTT
CASGRAADTQYF
>TRBJ2-1|TRBD2|-|TRBV29-1
TGCAGCGTCGATCGGGGGGGGACAAACAATGAGCAGTTCTTC
CSVDRGGTNNEQFF
>TRBJ1-2|TRBD1|-|TRBV27
TGTGCCAGCCGCCTTTCCCGGGACAGGGCTTATGGCTACACCTTC
CASRLSRDRAYGYTF
>TRBJ2-5|TRBD1|-|TRBV5-1
TGCGCCAGCAGTCTGACAGGGGCTCGGGAGACCCAGTACTTC
CASSLTGARETQYF